This TCR beta chain was sequenced during a study of regulatory T cells in long-lasting Graves disease (dated by TCRdb to the early 2020s). About the study as a whole: Patients with newly diagnosed Graves' disease had been on antithyroid drugs for under 3 months. The study took place in China and was registered as a clinical trial. A total of roughly 35 samples underwent TCR sequencing: about 13 from persistent and roughly 20 from newly diagnosed Graves' disease patients. Patients with persistent Graves' disease were compared with patients with newly diagnosed Graves' disease using TCR sequencing and RNA sequencing of peripheral blood. On the study overall, not on this receptor specifically: Peripheral blood alone was examined, since thyroid tissue, which constituted the primary lesion, could not be accessed. Compared with newly diagnosed patients, persistent Graves' disease patients had lower TCR Shannon entropy and fewer highly expanded clones, which suggests clonal expansion. More public clonotypes were shared among persistent patients (around 3,000) than among newly diagnosed patients (under 1,000). The authors acknowledged the small sample size as a limitation that may reduce accuracy. Sequencing and analysis were limited to the TCR beta chain. Preferential use of TRBV28, TRBJ1-2 and TRBJ2-5 was observed in persistent disease, whereas TRBV20-1 and TRBJ2-1 were favored in newly diagnosed disease.

At the junction V is shortened by 3 bases and J by 9 bases, with 13 bases in between. Reading from cysteine to phenylalanine, the CDR3 counts 14 amino acids. The DNA shown is the 42-base CDR3, in frame from base 1. CDR1 and CDR2 were assigned from the germline V gene as SGHRS and YFSETQ. Libraries were prepared through multiplex PCR. The sequencer listed for this sample is Illumina HiSeq 4000. iRepertoire HTBI primers and Arm-PCR amplification of CDR3 regions were used to construct TCR beta libraries. Before sequencing, the PCR products went through gel purification. The study's processing was this. Gene usage analysis of CDR3 amino acid clonotypes used the 62 TRBV and about 13 TRBJ segments found across samples. COPE and FqMerger were used to merge filtered high-quality paired reads into contigs. Contigs were aligned with BLAST to IMGT TRBV, TRBD and TRBJ reference genes, and CDR3 was defined per IMGT. Clonotypes above 0.1% frequency were classified as highly expanded clones. Shannon entropy was used to measure repertoire diversity, and the Gini coefficient was used to measure V-J evenness. A clonotype was considered public if more than one individual shared it. TCRdb reran the public reads through fastp at Q25 and MiXCR, keeping productive beta chains. Every entry covers one CDR3 protein and lists the most common genes and DNA from its rows. These V and J calls originate from TCRdb's pipeline instead of the authors' own analysis. Counted in this sample were about 420,000 distinct CDR3 sequences; about a sixth of them appeared once. 20% to 25% of the sample comes from the top ten.

The time point label for this specimen denotes: newly diagnosed GD, antithyroid drugs for less than 3 months. RNA was extracted from PBMCs in TRIzol for both TCR sequencing and RNA sequencing. Graves' disease was diagnosed according to American Thyroid Association guidelines. Patients were recruited from an endocrinology department in Xi'an, China. From each patient, approximately 10 milliliters of peripheral blood was collected into an EDTA anticoagulant tube. Ficoll Paque Plus density gradient separation was used to isolate PBMCs, and no further T cell sorting was done. RNA quality was checked with an Agilent 2100 Bioanalyzer and agarose gel, and concentration with a NanoDrop 2000. This clonotype occurred many times. The antigen this receptor binds is unknown. No per-base quality is available; no much larger clone lies one base away. The data were also submitted as part of a second study, on T cells in Graves' hyperthyroidism and ophthalmopathy. As that second paper reports: Stable Graves' hyperthyroidism was defined as the absence of progression to ophthalmopathy over 18 months of follow-up. The hyperthyroidism patients were between 18 and 65 years old and newly diagnosed, with a disease duration of less than 2 months. The study excluded patients with uncontrolled infections, other autoimmune diseases, pregnancy or lactation. Diagnoses were based on clinical symptoms, serum thyroxine and TRAb, thyroid ultrasound and orbital computed tomography. The TCR CDR3 was subjected to a first round of RT-PCR using the HTBI primer set and the Qiagen OneStep RT-PCR kit. Most expanded thyroid clonotypes (frequency above 0.001) were also detected in blood, suggesting blood repertoires may reflect thyroid immune responses. A 13 V-J signature model separated ophthalmopathy from stable hyperthyroidism, with roughly 88% sensitivity and just under 84% specificity in cross-validation and 80%/75% in testing. In validation, the model predicted progression to ophthalmopathy a median of approximately 6.6 months before onset, with approximately 68% sensitivity and more than 72% specificity. To identify TCR V-J signatures that set the groups apart, the researchers used a discovery cohort of about a hundred patients, made up of under 50 with Graves' ophthalmopathy and 57 with stable Graves' hyperthyroidism. Prospective prediction of ophthalmopathy was tested in an independent validation cohort consisting of some 20 hyperthyroidism patients and more than 15 patients who later progressed to ophthalmopathy. The approximately 100 discovery patients were divided at random into training and test sets in a 7:3 ratio. The study also compared thyroid tissue and blood T-cell repertoires from 6 or 7 Graves' hyperthyroidism patients. Once sampling was done, hyperthyroidism patients were given methimazole at a starting dose of 30 mg daily, whereas ophthalmopathy patients were given high-dose intravenous methylprednisolone. Libraries were constructed in a second round of multiplex PCR, after which size selection and purification were carried out. Sequencing of the libraries was done on an Illumina HiSeq2000 using paired-end 100 bp reads. Raw data were processed with SOAPnuke, discarding reads with adapters, uncalled bases, mean Phred below 15, or no exact constant-primer or identifier match. COPE v1.2.5 was used to merge high-quality paired reads, and clonotypes were defined as unique nucleotide sequences. MiTCR v1.1 was used to align clonotypes to the IMGT TRBV, TRBD and TRBJ reference segments. The analysis included only V-J combinations with a frequency above 0.0001, which together covered 99% to 99.2% of the repertoires. The TCS score was defined as the ratio of F50 (clonal expansion) to E x V (chaos), calculated using BLOSUM62-based TCRdist between CDR3 peptides within each V-J. Welch's t-statistics and random forest reduced fewer than 550 V-J features to 10 to 15, which were used in a naive Bayes classifier (R e1071). No statistical method was used to fix the sample size in advance, and group allocation was not hidden from the investigators. The paper reports TCR Vbeta CDR3 sequencing of 135 peripheral blood samples: over 40 ophthalmopathy, fewer than 85 hyperthyroidism and around 17 progressor patients.

Sequences were derived from peripheral blood mononuclear cells (PBMCs), sampled at new diagnosis, from a patient treated with antithyroid drugs. The sequence was obtained from a woman aged 18-29 years with Graves disease. Donor details come from another sample of the same person, matched by shared clones. This receptor chain uses TRBV5-1 and TRBJ1-6, with TRBD1 tentatively as D gene (5 bases match). The encoded CDR3 is CASSSRDGGSPLHF. The DNA is TGCGCCAGCAGCTCCCGGGACGGCGGTTCACCCCTCCACTTT.